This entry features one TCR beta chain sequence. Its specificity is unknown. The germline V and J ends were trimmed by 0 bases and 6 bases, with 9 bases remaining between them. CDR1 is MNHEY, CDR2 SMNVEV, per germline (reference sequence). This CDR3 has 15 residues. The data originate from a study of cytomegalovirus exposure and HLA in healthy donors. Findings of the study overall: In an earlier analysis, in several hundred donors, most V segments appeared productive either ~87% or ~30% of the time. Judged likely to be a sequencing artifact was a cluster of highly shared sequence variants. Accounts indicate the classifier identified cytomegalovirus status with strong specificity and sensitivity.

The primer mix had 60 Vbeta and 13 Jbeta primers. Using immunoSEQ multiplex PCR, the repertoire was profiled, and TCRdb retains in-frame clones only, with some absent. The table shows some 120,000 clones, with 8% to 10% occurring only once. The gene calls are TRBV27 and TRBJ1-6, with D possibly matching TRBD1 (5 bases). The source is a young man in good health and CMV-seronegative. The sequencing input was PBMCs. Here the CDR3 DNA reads TGTGCCAGCAGTTTATCAGGGACTTTTAATTCACCCCTCCACTTT. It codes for CASSLSGTFNSPLHF.